A single sample gave rise to the 9 T cell receptor beta chains below, sequenced in a study of cytomegalovirus exposure and HLA in healthy donors. In the PCR, 60 Vbeta and 13 Jbeta primers were used. Only in-frame clones appear in the TCRdb table, and some are missing; sequencing was by immunoSEQ multiplex PCR. The table has some 200,000 clones, less than 85% seen once. The specimen sequenced was PBMCs. Receptors were obtained from a girl aged 2 to 10 in good health and CMV-seronegative.

The chain has TRBV10-2 and TRBJ1-1; D is uncertain. Trimming cost V 8 bases and J 6 bases, with 13 bases left between them. This CDR3 is 12 amino acids long. Per germline, CDR1 WSHSY and CDR2 SAAADI. CDR3 bases: TGCGCCAGCTTAGGAGAATCCCCTGAAGCTTTCTTT. Its translation: CASLGESPEAFF.

This clone was found once. The rearrangement links TRBV7-2 to TRBJ2-3; the D gene is possibly TRBD2 (7 bases). Germline CDR1 reads SGHTA; CDR2 reads FQGNSA. The CDR3 has 16 amino acids. V was shortened by 4 bases and J by 5 bases, with 19 bases between the two germline ends. The CDR3 DNA follows: TGTGCCAGCAGCTCGGCTTCCGGGGGGCTCAGAGATACGCAGTATTTT. Translated, it gives CASSSASGGLRDTQYF. Based on the CDR3 plus reference TRBV7-2 and TRBJ2-3, the full variable domain is GAGVSQSPSNKVTEKGKDVELRCDPISGHTALYWYRQSLGQGLEFLIYFQGNSAPDKSGLPSDRFSAERTGGSVSTLTIQRTQQEDSAVYLCASSSASGGLRDTQYFGPGTRLTVL.

The chain has TRBV6-5 and TRBJ2-7, with TRBD1 as a possible D gene (6 bases). The CDR3 length is 13 residues. V was clipped by 9 bases and J by 2 bases, with 14 bases between them. Germline-derived CDR1 and CDR2 are MNHEY and SVGAGI. The DNA for the CDR3 is TGTGCCAGAGGGGGAAAGGGTCCCTACGAGCAGTACTTC. It encodes CARGGKGPYEQYF.

The genes are TRBV5-6 and TRBJ1-1; 7 positions match TRBD1. Germline-derived CDR1 and CDR2 are SGHDT and YYEEEE. V dropped 2 bases and J dropped 0; count of bases not matched to a gene: 4. The CDR3 extends over 15 amino acids. Here the CDR3 DNA reads TGTGCCAGCAGCTTCACAGGGGTTGTGAACACTGAAGCTTTCTTT. This sequence encodes CASSFTGVVNTEAFF.

The chain has TRBV25-1 and TRBJ2-2; the D gene is possibly TRBD1 (6 bases). The CDR3 consists of 16 residues. From germline, CDR1 is MGHDK and CDR2 SYGVNS. The V end was cut by 3 bases, the J end by 0 bases, with 11 bases between. In nucleotides, the CDR3 is TGTGCCAGCAGTGACAACAGGGCCTCGAACACCGGGGAGCTGTTTTTT. Its translation is CASSDNRASNTGELFF.

The chain employs TRBV19 and TRBJ1-6; possibly TRBD1 for D (6 bases). CDR1 is LNHDA, CDR2 SQIVND, per germline (reference sequence). V lost 6 bases and J 0 bases, leaving 9 bases between the germline ends. The CDR3 spans 15 residues. The CDR3 protein is CASSLQGSYNSPLHF. The CDR3 nucleotides read TGTGCCAGTAGCCTACAGGGCTCCTATAATTCACCCCTCCACTTT.

V and J are TRBV4-1 and TRBJ1-4; a possible D gene is TRBD1 (6 bases). The CDR3 has 16 amino acids. V lost 8 bases, J lost 8 bases, and 24 bases lay in between. Germline V CDR1 and CDR2: MGHRA, YSYEKL. The CDR3 DNA is TGCGCCAGCTCCCATACGCCCAGGGGCTCTGGAGAAAAACTGTTTTTT. Translating gives CASSHTPRGSGEKLFF.

V is TRBV6-5 and J is TRBJ2-1; TRBD2 matches at 12 bases. The CDR3 has 14 residues. Germline V gene data show CDR1 as MNHEY and CDR2 as SVGAGI. The V gene end was trimmed by 8 bases and the J gene end by 4 bases; junction bases not matched to a gene: 3. In DNA form, the CDR3 reads TGTGCCAGCGGCCTAGCGGGAGGGTACAATGAGCAGTTCTTC. This codes for CASGLAGGYNEQFF.

The chain links TRBV5-1 to TRBJ2-1; D is unclear. The CDR3 is 11 amino acids. Germline values: CDR1 SGHRS, CDR2 YFSETQ. V shed 4 bases and J shed 7 bases, with 6 bases lying between them. The DNA for the CDR3 is TGCGCCAGCAGCGTTGAGAATGAGCAGTTCTTC. This gives the protein CASSVENEQFF.